The 14 T cell receptor beta chains in this list originate from one sample, sequenced in a study of T-cell memory formation after mild COVID-19. TCRdb passed the 5' RACE reads through MiXCR, listing each CDR3 protein once. The sample includes 300,000 to 350,000 distinct CDR3 sequences, roughly an eighth of them seen just once. The sample consisted of PBMCs or a T cell subset sorted from them (not recorded which). The receptor set was obtained from a man younger than 35 who had mild COVID-19 (a few samples of this study predate the infection). Cell type and time point are not known.

Only a few counts were recorded for this clonotype. The gene calls are TRBV27 and TRBJ2-3, with 12 bases identical to TRBD2. The CDR3 has 17 residues. Germline lookup yields CDR1 MNHEY and CDR2 SMNVEV (reference sequence). Trimming cost V 5 bases and J 2 bases; bases outside gene matches: 8. The DNA of the CDR3 is TGTGCCAGCAGTCTCGGGACTAGCGGGCGCCCCACAGATACGCAGTATTTT. Encoded protein: CASSLGTSGRPTDTQYF.

The chain joins TRBV7-8 to TRBJ2-1, with no clear D. V was cut by 5 bases and J by 10 bases, with 12 bases left in between. This CDR3 has 12 amino acids. From germline, CDR1 is SGHVS and CDR2 FQNEAQ. The CDR3 region is CASSDGKFEQFF. CDR3 nucleotide sequence: TGTGCCAGCAGCGACGGCAAGTTCGAGCAGTTCTTC.

The table lists this clonotype with many counts. The gene calls are TRBV6-1 and TRBJ2-3; D perhaps matches TRBD1 (5 bases). The CDR3 totals 13 residues. Germline V gene data show CDR1 as MNHNS and CDR2 as SASEGT. V was shortened by 0 bases and J by 4 bases, with 5 bases between the two germline ends. As DNA, the CDR3 is TGTGCCAGCAGTGAAGCGGGGCCAGATACGCAGTATTTT. Translating gives CASSEAGPDTQYF.

The V and J genes are TRBV20-1 and TRBJ1-5; weak D call: TRBD1 (5 bases). V shed 3 bases and J shed 11 bases, with 14 bases lying between them. The CDR3 has 12 amino acids. Germline CDR1 reads DFQATT; CDR2 reads SNEGSKA (reference sequence). The CDR3 nucleotides are TGCAGTGCTAGGGGACCCTTTGAGGCCCAGCATTTT. Protein product: CSARGPFEAQHF.

The table lists this clonotype with a few counts. This chain connects TRBV27 to TRBJ1-1; D not resolved. CDR3 size: 14 residues. The germline V gene has CDR1 MNHEY and CDR2 SMNVEV (reference sequence). V was trimmed by 0 bases and J by 4 bases, leaving 9 bases between them. CDR3 DNA: TGTGCCAGCAGTTTATCCGGAGTGGGCACTGAAGCTTTCTTT. Its protein product is CASSLSGVGTEAFF.

This clonotype has a handful of counts. The chain couples TRBV7-9 to TRBJ2-7; 8 bases agree with TRBD1. Trimming cost V 5 bases and J 5 bases; bases outside gene matches: 11. Germline CDR1 and CDR2: SEHNR and FQNEAQ (reference sequence). The CDR3 is 15 residues long. The CDR3 sequence is CASSPVGRGPHEQYF. In DNA form, the CDR3 reads TGTGCCAGCAGCCCCGTAGGCAGGGGGCCCCACGAGCAGTACTTC.

V and J are TRBV7-2 and TRBJ2-2; 8 positions agree with TRBD1. Unmatched junction bases numbered 13, after V lost 6 bases and J lost 7 bases. The CDR3 runs to 16 residues. Germline CDR1 is SGHTA and CDR2 is FQGNSA. The DNA for the CDR3 is TGTGCCAGCAGTAACACACCCACAGGGGGTGTCGGGGAGCTGTTTTTT. It encodes CASSNTPTGGVGELFF.

V and J are TRBV7-9 and TRBJ2-1; 13 bases align to TRBD2. J lost 7 bases, V lost 4 bases, and 7 bases had no gene match. This CDR3 region has 16 residues. Germline V gives CDR1 SEHNR, CDR2 FQNEAQ (reference sequence). CDR3 sequence (DNA): TGTGCCAGCAGCTCCGGACTAGCGGGGGCGGATAATGAGCAGTTCTTC. It codes for CASSSGLAGADNEQFF.

This clonotype has only a few counts. The V and J genes are TRBV9 and TRBJ1-1; no reliable D call. Germline values: CDR1 SGDLS, CDR2 YYNGEE. V was pared by 0 bases and J by 5 bases, with 2 bases between. The length of the CDR3 is 11 residues. The CDR3: CASSVVTEAFF. CDR3 bases: TGTGCCAGCAGCGTAGTAACTGAAGCTTTCTTT.

This clonotype was recorded at least ten times. The CDR3, as DNA: TGCAGCCTTCAAGGGCCGTACGAGCAGTACTTC. Its protein product is CSLQGPYEQYF. The V call is TRBV20-1, the J call TRBJ2-7; D not certain. CDR1 DFQATT and CDR2 SNEGSKA come from the germline V gene (reference sequence). CDR3 size: 11 residues.

In its sample, this clonotype was seen a few times. This chain uses TRBV6-1 with TRBJ2-3; D may be TRBD1 or TRBD2 (5 bases each). Between the trimmed V and J ends, which lost 8 bases and 2 bases, there was a span of 17 bases. The CDR3 contains 15 residues. In germline, CDR1 is MNHNS, CDR2 SASEGT. For the CDR3, the DNA is TGTGCCAGCTCCCGACCGGGGCAGTCCACAGATACGCAGTATTTT. Translated: CASSRPGQSTDTQYF.

This clonotype was detected ten times or more. The rearrangement uses TRBV2 and TRBJ2-7; TRBD2 might be the D (5 bases). V was shortened by 8 bases and J by 3 bases, with 14 bases between the two germline ends. In germline, CDR1 is SNHLY, CDR2 FYNNEI. The CDR3 is 13 amino acids. The CDR3 coding sequence is TGTGCCAGCGGAGTAGGCCGGGACTACGAGCAGTACGTC. Translation gives CASGVGRDYEQYV.

The chain is built from TRBV18 and TRBJ1-1, with D unclear. Germline CDR1 reads KGHSH; CDR2 reads LQKENI. The CDR3 sequence is 14 residues long. V was cut by 2 bases and J by 4 bases, with 11 bases left in between. CDR3 coding DNA: TGTGCCAGCTCACCATCCCCCCGGGGCACTGAAGCTTTCTTT. It yields the protein CASSPSPRGTEAFF.

As regards this clonotype: This may stem from a read error, because a much larger clone lies one nucleotide away. This likely comes from a read error, as the CDR3 has no conserved phenylalanine or tryptophan at its end. This sequence joins TRBV5-1 and TRBJ2-5, with unresolved D. Germline CDR1 and CDR2: SGHRS and YFSETQ. The ends were cut back, 0 bases at V and 2 bases at J, with 8 bases in the middle. The length of the CDR3 is 14 residues. CDR3 amino acids: CASSLGQRQETQYL. The CDR3 DNA follows: TGCGCCAGCAGCTTGGGCCAACGGCAAGAGACCCAGTACTTA.